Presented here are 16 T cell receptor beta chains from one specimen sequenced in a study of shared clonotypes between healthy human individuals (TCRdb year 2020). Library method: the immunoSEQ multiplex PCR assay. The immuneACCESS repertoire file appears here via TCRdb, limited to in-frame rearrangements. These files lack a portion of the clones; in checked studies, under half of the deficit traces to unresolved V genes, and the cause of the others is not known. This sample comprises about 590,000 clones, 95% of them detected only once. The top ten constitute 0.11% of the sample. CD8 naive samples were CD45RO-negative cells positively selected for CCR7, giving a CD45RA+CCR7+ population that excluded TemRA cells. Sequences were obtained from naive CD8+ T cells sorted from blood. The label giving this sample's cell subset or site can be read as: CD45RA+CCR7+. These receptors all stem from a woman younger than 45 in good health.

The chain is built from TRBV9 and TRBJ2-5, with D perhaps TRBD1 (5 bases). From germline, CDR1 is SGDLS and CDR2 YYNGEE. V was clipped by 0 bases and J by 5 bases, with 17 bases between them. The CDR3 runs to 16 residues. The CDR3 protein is CASSVGGGSTEETQYF. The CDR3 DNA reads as TGTGCCAGCAGCGTAGGGGGCGGCTCTACGGAGGAGACCCAGTACTTC.

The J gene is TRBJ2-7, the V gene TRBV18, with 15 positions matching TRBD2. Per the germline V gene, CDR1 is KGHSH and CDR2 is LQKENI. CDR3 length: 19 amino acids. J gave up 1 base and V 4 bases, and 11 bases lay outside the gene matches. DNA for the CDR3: TGTGCCAGCTCACTCCGACCGGGACTAGCGGGAGGAAATTCCTACGAGCAGTACTTC. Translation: CASSLRPGLAGGNSYEQYF. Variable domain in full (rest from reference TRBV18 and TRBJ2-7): NAGVMQNPRHLVRRRGQEARLRCSPMKGHSHVYWYRQLPEEGLKFMVYLQKENIIDESGMPKERFSAEFPKEGPSILRIQQVVRGDSAAYFCASSLRPGLAGGNSYEQYFGPGTRLTVT.

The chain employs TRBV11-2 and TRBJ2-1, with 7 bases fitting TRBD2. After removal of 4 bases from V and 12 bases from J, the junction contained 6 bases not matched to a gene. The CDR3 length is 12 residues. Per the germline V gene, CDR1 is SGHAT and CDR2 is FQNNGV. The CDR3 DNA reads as TGTGCCAGCAGCTCGACTAGCTTGGGGCAGTTCTTC. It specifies CASSSTSLGQFF.

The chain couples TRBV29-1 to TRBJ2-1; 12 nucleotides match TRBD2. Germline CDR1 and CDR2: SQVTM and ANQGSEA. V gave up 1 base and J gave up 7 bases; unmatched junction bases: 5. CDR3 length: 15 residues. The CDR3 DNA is TGCAGCGTTGAAGGCCCTAGCGGGAGGGTAAATGAGCAGTTCTTC. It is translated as CSVEGPSGRVNEQFF.

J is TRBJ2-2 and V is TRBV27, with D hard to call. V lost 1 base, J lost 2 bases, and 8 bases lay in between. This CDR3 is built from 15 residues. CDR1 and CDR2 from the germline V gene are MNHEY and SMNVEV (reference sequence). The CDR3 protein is CASSLWAGNTGELFF. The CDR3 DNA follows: TGTGCCAGCAGTTTATGGGCAGGAAACACCGGGGAGCTGTTTTTT.

CDR3 in amino acids: CASSGRDSSSGNTIYF. CDR3 bases: TGTGCCAGCAGCGGCCGGGACAGCAGCTCTGGAAACACCATATATTTT. V and J are TRBV11-2 and TRBJ1-3; 7 bases match TRBD1. Germline-derived CDR1 and CDR2 are SGHAT and FQNNGV. CDR3 length equals 16 residues. J lost 0 bases, V lost 5 bases, and 7 bases had no gene match. The whole variable domain, filled in from reference TRBV11-2 and TRBJ1-3, reads EAGVAQSPRYKIIEKRQSVAFWCNPISGHATLYWYQQILGQGPKLLIQFQNNGVVDDSQLPKDRFSAERLKGVDSTLKIQPAKLEDSAVYLCASSGRDSSSGNTIYFGEGSWLTVV.

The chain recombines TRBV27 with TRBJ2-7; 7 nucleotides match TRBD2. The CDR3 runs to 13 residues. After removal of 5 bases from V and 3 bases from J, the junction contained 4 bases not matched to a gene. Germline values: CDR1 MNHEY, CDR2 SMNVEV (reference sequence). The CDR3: CASSRGVYYEQYF. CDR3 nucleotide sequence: TGTGCCAGCAGTCGGGGGGTTTACTACGAGCAGTACTTC.

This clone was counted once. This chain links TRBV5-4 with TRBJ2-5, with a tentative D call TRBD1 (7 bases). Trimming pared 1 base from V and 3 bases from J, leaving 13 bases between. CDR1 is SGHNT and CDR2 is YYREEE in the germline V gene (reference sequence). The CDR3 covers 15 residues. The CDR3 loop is CASSLQGGPKETQYF. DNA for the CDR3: TGTGCCAGCAGCTTGCAGGGGGGCCCAAAAGAGACCCAGTACTTC.

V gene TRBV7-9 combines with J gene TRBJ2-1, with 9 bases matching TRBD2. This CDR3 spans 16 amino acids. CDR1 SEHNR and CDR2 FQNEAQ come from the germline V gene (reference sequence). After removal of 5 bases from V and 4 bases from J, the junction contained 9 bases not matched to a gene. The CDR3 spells CASSTLAGRGYNEQFF. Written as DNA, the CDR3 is TGTGCCAGCAGCACTCTAGCGGGAAGGGGTTACAATGAGCAGTTCTTC.

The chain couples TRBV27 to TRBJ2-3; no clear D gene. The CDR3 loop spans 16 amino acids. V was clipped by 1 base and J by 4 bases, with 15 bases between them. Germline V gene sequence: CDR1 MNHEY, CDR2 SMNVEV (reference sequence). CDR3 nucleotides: TGTGCCAGCAGTTTATGGGGTCCCGGTACTCCAGATACGCAGTATTTT. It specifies CASSLWGPGTPDTQYF.

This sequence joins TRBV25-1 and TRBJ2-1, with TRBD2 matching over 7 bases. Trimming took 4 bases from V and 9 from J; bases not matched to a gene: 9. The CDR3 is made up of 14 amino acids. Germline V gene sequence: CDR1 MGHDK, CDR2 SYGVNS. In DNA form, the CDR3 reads TGTGCCAGCAGTGGAGGGGCGGGAGAATCTGAGCAGTTCTTC. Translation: CASSGGAGESEQFF.

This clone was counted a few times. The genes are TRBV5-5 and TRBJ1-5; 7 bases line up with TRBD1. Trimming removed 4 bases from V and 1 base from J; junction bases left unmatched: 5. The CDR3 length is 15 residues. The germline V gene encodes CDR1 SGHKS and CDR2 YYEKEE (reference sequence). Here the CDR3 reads CASSEFRGSNQPQHF. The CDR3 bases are TGTGCCAGCAGCGAATTCAGGGGGAGCAATCAGCCCCAGCATTTT.

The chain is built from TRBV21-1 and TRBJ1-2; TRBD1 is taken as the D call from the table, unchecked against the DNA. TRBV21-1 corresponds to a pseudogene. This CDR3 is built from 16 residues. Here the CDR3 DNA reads TGTGCCAGCAGCTTCCCCGACCAGGGGTGCGCCTATGGCTACACCTTC. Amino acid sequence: CASSFPDQGCAYGYTF.

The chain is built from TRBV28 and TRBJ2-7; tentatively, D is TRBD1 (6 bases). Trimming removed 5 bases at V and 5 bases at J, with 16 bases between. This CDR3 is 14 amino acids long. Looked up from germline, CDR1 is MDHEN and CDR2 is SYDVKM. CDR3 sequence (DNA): TGTGCCAGCAGTCCACCAGAGGGGGTGGACGAGCAGTACTTC. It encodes CASSPPEGVDEQYF.

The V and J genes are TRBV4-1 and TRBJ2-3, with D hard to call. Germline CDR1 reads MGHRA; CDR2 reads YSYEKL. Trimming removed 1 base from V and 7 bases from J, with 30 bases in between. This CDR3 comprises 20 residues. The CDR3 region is CASSQGNMGETYSPIYTQYF. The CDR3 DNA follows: TGCGCCAGCAGCCAAGGGAACATGGGCGAGACATATAGTCCTATTTATACGCAGTATTTT.

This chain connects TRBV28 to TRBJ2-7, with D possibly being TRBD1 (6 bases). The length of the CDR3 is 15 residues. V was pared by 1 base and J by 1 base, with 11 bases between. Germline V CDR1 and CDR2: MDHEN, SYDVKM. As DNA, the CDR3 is TGTGCCAGCAGTTTATCGACAGGCGGTTCCTACGAGCAGTACTTC. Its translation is CASSLSTGGSYEQYF. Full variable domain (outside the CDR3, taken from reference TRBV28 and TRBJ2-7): DVKVTQSSRYLVKRTGEKVFLECVQDMDHENMFWYRQDPGLGLRLIYFSYDVKMKEKGDIPEGYSVSREKKERFSLILESASTNQTSMYLCASSLSTGGSYEQYFGPGTRLTVT.